Below, one TCR beta chain is given with its context. The data were taken from a study of blood T cell repertoires in COVID-19. The wider study: From the United States, Italy and Spain came samples of acute and convalescent COVID-19.

Some clones are missing from TCRdb's copy, which holds only in-frame ones; the method was immunoSEQ multiplex PCR. The repertoire holds 20,000 to 25,000 clones, with approximately 81% as singletons. Sequenced: peripheral blood. This TCR came from a man between 65 and 85 years old with acute or convalescent COVID-19.

The CDR3 DNA reads as TGTGCCAGCAGCGTAGCGGGAGAGTACAAAAACATTCAGTACTTC. This codes for CASSVAGEYKNIQYF. V and J are TRBV9 and TRBJ2-4; possible D gene TRBD2, 6 bases. Per the germline V gene, CDR1 is SGDLS and CDR2 is YYNGEE. This CDR3 comprises 15 residues. Trimming took off 0 bases at V and 3 bases at J, with 10 bases between the two ends.